The clone carrying this T cell receptor (beta chain) has a single count. This record comes from a study of blood T cells in healthy people across ages. Study-wide background: Per every two T cells, about one barcoded beta molecule was captured by template switching.

Donors each provided roughly 10 milliliters of peripheral blood. Trimming at V came to 1 base and at J to 3 bases, leaving 3 bases not matched to a gene. Germline lookup yields CDR1 SGHVS and CDR2 FNYEAQ. The CDR3 length is 16 residues. It was with a sample-barcoded 5' primer and a J-beta primer mix that a second PCR of roughly 7 to 11 cycles was run. MiXCR was run by TCRdb on the 5' RACE reads, yielding one entry per CDR3 protein. The top ten clones hold approximately 3.3% of a sample with about 560,000 distinct CDR3 sequences, about 27% of them seen once. These data also formed part of another study, on T cells of mothers and their children. Per that paper: Three healthy Caucasian mothers and their six children donated. For the second PCR, the M1S primer put in sample barcodes and 2-4 random nucleotides.

The V and J genes are TRBV7-6 and TRBJ2-1; TRBD2 agrees at 10 bases. The clonotype comes from a boy younger than 10 in good health. The sequenced sample was blood. The DNA of the CDR3 is TGTGCCAGCAGCTTAGGGGCTAGCGGGGGCTACAATGAGCAGTTCTTC. It translates to CASSLGASGGYNEQFF.